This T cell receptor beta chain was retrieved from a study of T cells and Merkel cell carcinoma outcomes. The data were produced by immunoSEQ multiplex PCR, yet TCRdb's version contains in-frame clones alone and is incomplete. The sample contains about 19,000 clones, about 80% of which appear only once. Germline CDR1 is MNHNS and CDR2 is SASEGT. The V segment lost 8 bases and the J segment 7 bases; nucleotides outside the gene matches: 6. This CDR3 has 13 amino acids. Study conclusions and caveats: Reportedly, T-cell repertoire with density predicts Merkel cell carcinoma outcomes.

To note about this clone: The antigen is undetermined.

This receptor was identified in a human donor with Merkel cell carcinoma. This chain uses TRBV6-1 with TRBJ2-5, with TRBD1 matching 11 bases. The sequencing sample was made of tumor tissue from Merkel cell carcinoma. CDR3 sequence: CASGTGGSGTQYF. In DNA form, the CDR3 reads TGTGCCAGCGGGACAGGGGGATCGGGGACCCAGTACTTC.